This T cell receptor beta chain was captured in a study of cytomegalovirus exposure and HLA in healthy donors. The primer mix had 60 Vbeta and 13 Jbeta primers. Profiling relied on immunoSEQ multiplex PCR, and the TCRdb table lists in-frame clones only, not all of them. This sample has tens of thousands of clones, with less than 80% found just once. This CDR3 is built from 13 residues. Germline CDR1 and CDR2: SEHNR and FQNEAQ (reference sequence). The V end lost 5 bases, the J end lost 4 bases, and 9 bases lay between the germline ends. The V call is TRBV7-9, the J call TRBJ1-3, with D uncertain. This TCR was recovered from a woman aged 45-60 years in good health and CMV-seropositive. The sequencing sample was made of PBMCs. The CDR3 coding sequence is TGTGCCAGCAGCCCCGGGTCCGGAAACACCATATATTTT. Translating gives CASSPGSGNTIYF.